This is a list of T cell receptor beta chains from one sample in a study of long-term antiretroviral therapy in people with HIV. Profiling relied on immunoSEQ multiplex PCR, and the TCRdb table lists in-frame clones only, not all of them. The sample has 20,000 to 25,000 clones; around 86% are singletons. Here the sequenced sample was unsorted PBMCs, taken 0.1 years before starting antiretroviral therapy. Receptor source: a middle-aged man with HIV. CDR3s include the opening cysteine and the closing phenylalanine or tryptophan. D genes are given only for firm matches. Clone size is not always given. Where it is, it says once, few, many or a class for expanded clones.

abundance: -; d_gene: -; v_gene: TRBV4-3; j_gene: TRBJ1-2; CDR3nt: TGCGCCAGCAGCCAAGCCGGCAGTTCGTATGGCTACACCTTC; CDR3aa: CASSQAGSSYGYTF
abundance: -; d_gene: -; v_gene: TRBV19; j_gene: TRBJ1-6; CDR3nt: TGTGCCAGTAGTATCTTAGGGGGAAATTCACCCCTCCACTTT; CDR3aa: CASSILGGNSPLHF
abundance: -; d_gene: TRBD2; v_gene: TRBV4-3; j_gene: TRBJ2-5; CDR3nt: TGCGCCAGCAGCCCCGGGACTAGCGGGAGGGCCACGGGGGAGACCCAGTACTTC; CDR3aa: CASSPGTSGRATGETQYF
abundance: -; d_gene: -; v_gene: TRBV20-1; j_gene: TRBJ2-2; CDR3nt: TGCAGTGCTTACACCGGGGAGCTGTTTTTT; CDR3aa: CSAYTGELFF
abundance: -; d_gene: -; v_gene: TRBV12-5; j_gene: TRBJ2-7; CDR3nt: TGTGCTAGTGGTTTACAGGGCTGTTACGAGCAGTACTTC; CDR3aa: CASGLQGCYEQYF
abundance: -; d_gene: TRBD1; v_gene: TRBV11-2; j_gene: TRBJ1-1; CDR3nt: TGTGCCAGCAGCTTGCAACAGGGACAGGGGCTTTCGGCTTTCTTT; CDR3aa: CASSLQQGQGLSAFF
abundance: -; d_gene: -; v_gene: TRBV7-7; j_gene: TRBJ2-1; CDR3nt: TGTGCTAGCAGCTTAGACGCAGGGGAGCAGTTCTTC; CDR3aa: CASSLDAGEQFF
abundance: -; d_gene: -; v_gene: TRBV4-2; j_gene: TRBJ1-1; CDR3nt: TGTGCCAGCAGCCAAGATGCAGGGTACATGAACACTGAAGCTTTCTTT; CDR3aa: CASSQDAGYMNTEAFF
abundance: once; d_gene: -; v_gene: TRBV27; j_gene: TRBJ1-1; CDR3nt: TGTGCCAGCAGTTTATGGGGGAGGGCAGGGAAGAACACTGAAGCTTTCTTT; CDR3aa: CASSLWGRAGKNTEAFF
abundance: once; d_gene: -; v_gene: TRBV19; j_gene: TRBJ2-1; CDR3nt: TGTGCCAGTAGTGCCCCCCCCCGAGGGGGCTCCTACAATGAGCAGTTCTTC; CDR3aa: CASSAPPRGGSYNEQFF
abundance: -; d_gene: TRBD1; v_gene: TRBV28; j_gene: TRBJ2-1; CDR3nt: TGTGCCAGCGGTGGATACCGGGACAGCAATGAGCAGTTCTTC; CDR3aa: CASGGYRDSNEQFF
abundance: -; d_gene: -; v_gene: TRBV28; j_gene: TRBJ1-2; CDR3nt: TGTGCCAGCGGAAAAGGACGGACCTATGGCTACACCTTC; CDR3aa: CASGKGRTYGYTF
abundance: -; d_gene: -; v_gene: TRBV19; j_gene: TRBJ2-7; CDR3nt: TGTGCCAGTAGTATAGTCGGTCGGCAGGGGTACGAGCAGTACTTC; CDR3aa: CASSIVGRQGYEQYF
abundance: -; d_gene: -; v_gene: TRBV19; j_gene: TRBJ1-1; CDR3nt: TGTGCCAGTCGGCCACACGAGGCCCTAAACACTGAAGCTTTCTTT; CDR3aa: CASRPHEALNTEAFF
abundance: -; d_gene: -; v_gene: TRBV18; j_gene: TRBJ1-4; CDR3nt: TGTGCCAGCTCACCACGGGCGCGCCGGGATGAAAAACTGTTTTTT; CDR3aa: CASSPRARRDEKLFF
abundance: -; d_gene: TRBD1; v_gene: TRBV12-5; j_gene: TRBJ2-2; CDR3nt: TGTGCTAGTGGTTTGGGACAGGGCACCGGGGAGCTGTTTTTT; CDR3aa: CASGLGQGTGELFF
abundance: few; d_gene: -; v_gene: TRBV28; j_gene: TRBJ1-4; CDR3nt: TGTGCCAGCAGTTTATGGGGCCGGGGAGGAGGGGATGAAAAACTGTTTTTT; CDR3aa: CASSLWGRGGGDEKLFF
abundance: -; d_gene: -; v_gene: TRBV4-3; j_gene: TRBJ2-7; CDR3nt: TGCGCCAGCAGCCAAGATAGCAGCGGCTCCTACGAGCAGTACTTC; CDR3aa: CASSQDSSGSYEQYF
abundance: -; d_gene: -; v_gene: TRBV6-5; j_gene: TRBJ1-6; CDR3nt: TGTGCCAGCAGTTACGTCGGATCCAATTCACCCCTCCACTTT; CDR3aa: CASSYVGSNSPLHF
abundance: -; d_gene: -; v_gene: TRBV5-8; j_gene: TRBJ2-7; CDR3nt: TGTGCCAGCAGCTTGGCTGGAGGGTACGTCTACGAGCAGTACTTC; CDR3aa: CASSLAGGYVYEQYF
abundance: -; d_gene: -; v_gene: TRBV10-2; j_gene: TRBJ2-7; CDR3nt: TGCGCCAGCAGTGACCAAGTGGGGAACTCCTACGAGCAGTACTTC; CDR3aa: CASSDQVGNSYEQYF
abundance: -; d_gene: TRBD1; v_gene: TRBV29-1; j_gene: TRBJ1-2; CDR3nt: TGCAGCGCTCAGGGGGCTAACTATGGCTACACCTTC; CDR3aa: CSAQGANYGYTF
abundance: -; d_gene: TRBD1; v_gene: TRBV6-6; j_gene: TRBJ2-7; CDR3nt: TGTGCCAGCAGCCCGCGGCCGGGCACAGGGGACTACGAGCAGTACTTC; CDR3aa: CASSPRPGTGDYEQYF
abundance: -; d_gene: -; v_gene: TRBV7-9; j_gene: TRBJ2-7; CDR3nt: TGTGCCAGCAGCTTAGGCGGCGGTAACTACGAGCAGTACTTC; CDR3aa: CASSLGGGNYEQYF
abundance: -; d_gene: -; v_gene: TRBV7-6; j_gene: TRBJ2-2; CDR3nt: TGTGCCAGCAGCTTAGTTCCAAGAGGAACCGGGGAGCTGTTTTTT; CDR3aa: CASSLVPRGTGELFF
abundance: -; d_gene: -; v_gene: TRBV25-1; j_gene: TRBJ1-3; CDR3nt: TGTGCCAGCACCGCTTCTTCTGGAAACACCATATATTTT; CDR3aa: CASTASSGNTIYF
abundance: -; d_gene: -; v_gene: TRBV7-3; j_gene: TRBJ2-1; CDR3nt: TGTGCCAGCAGCCCACGGTTGGGCAATGAGCAGTTCTTC; CDR3aa: CASSPRLGNEQFF
abundance: once; d_gene: TRBD1; v_gene: TRBV7-2; j_gene: TRBJ1-1; CDR3nt: TGTGCCAGCAGCTTGGCGGGACAGCACACTGAAGCTTTCTTT; CDR3aa: CASSLAGQHTEAFF
abundance: -; d_gene: -; v_gene: TRBV2; j_gene: TRBJ1-1; CDR3nt: TGTGCCAGCAGTGAAGGGGACTGGGTGGACACTGAAGCTTTCTTT; CDR3aa: CASSEGDWVDTEAFF
abundance: -; d_gene: TRBD1; v_gene: TRBV18; j_gene: TRBJ1-1; CDR3nt: TGTGCCAGCTCCCCCGGACAGGCCGCTGAGGGTTTCTTT; CDR3aa: CASSPGQAAEGFF
abundance: -; d_gene: -; v_gene: TRBV4-3; j_gene: TRBJ2-5; CDR3nt: TGCGCCAGCAGCCAAGATGCCATAAGAGAGACCCAGTACTTC; CDR3aa: CASSQDAIRETQYF
abundance: -; d_gene: TRBD2; v_gene: TRBV11-2; j_gene: TRBJ2-2; CDR3nt: TGTGCCAGCAGCTTAGCGAGGACTAGCGGGAGGGCCGGGGAGCTGTTTTTT; CDR3aa: CASSLARTSGRAGELFF
abundance: -; d_gene: TRBD1; v_gene: TRBV4-3; j_gene: TRBJ1-2; CDR3nt: TGCGCCAGCAGCCAAGATAGGGCAGGGGGCTCTTCGAACTATGGCTACACCTTC; CDR3aa: CASSQDRAGGSSNYGYTF
abundance: -; d_gene: -; v_gene: TRBV7-2; j_gene: TRBJ1-2; CDR3nt: TGTGCCAGCAGCTTAGGTCAGGGGAGCTATGGCTACACCTTC; CDR3aa: CASSLGQGSYGYTF
abundance: once; d_gene: TRBD2; v_gene: TRBV5-1; j_gene: TRBJ2-3; CDR3nt: TGCGCCAGCAGCTTGACTAGCGGCACAGATACGCAGTATTTT; CDR3aa: CASSLTSGTDTQYF
abundance: few; d_gene: TRBD2; v_gene: TRBV6-1; j_gene: TRBJ2-7; CDR3nt: TGTGCCAGCAGTGACCTAGCGGGAGGGGAGGACGAGCAGTACTTC; CDR3aa: CASSDLAGGEDEQYF
abundance: -; d_gene: TRBD1; v_gene: TRBV14; j_gene: TRBJ1-1; CDR3nt: TGTGCCAGCAGCTCGCTTCCGGGACAGGGGCCGATGAACACTGAAGCTTTCTTT; CDR3aa: CASSSLPGQGPMNTEAFF
abundance: once; d_gene: TRBD2; v_gene: TRBV7-3; j_gene: TRBJ2-1; CDR3nt: TGTGCCAGCAGCGCCCCCGGACTAGCGGTGAACAATGAGCAGTTCTTC; CDR3aa: CASSAPGLAVNNEQFF
abundance: -; d_gene: -; v_gene: TRBV10-2; j_gene: TRBJ1-3; CDR3nt: TGCGCCAGCACCAGGGGTTCTGGAAACACCATATATTTT; CDR3aa: CASTRGSGNTIYF
abundance: -; d_gene: -; v_gene: TRBV19; j_gene: TRBJ2-7; CDR3nt: TGTGCCAGTAGTATAAGGACGGGGCCCTACGAGCAGTACTTC; CDR3aa: CASSIRTGPYEQYF
abundance: -; d_gene: -; v_gene: TRBV7-3; j_gene: TRBJ2-2; CDR3nt: TGTGCCAGCAGCTTATTAGGCGGGACCACCGGGGAGCTGTTTTTT; CDR3aa: CASSLLGGTTGELFF
abundance: -; d_gene: -; v_gene: TRBV2; j_gene: TRBJ2-7; CDR3nt: TGTGCCAGCAGTGACACCTCGTCCAGGGGGGCCTACGAGCAGTACTTC; CDR3aa: CASSDTSSRGAYEQYF